The 9 T cell receptor beta chains reported below all come from one sample, sequenced in a study of blood T cell repertoires in COVID-19 (dated by TCRdb to about 2020). Library construction relied on the immunoSEQ multiplex PCR assay. Sourced from immuneACCESS, this table was stored by TCRdb with only in-frame sequences that have V and J called. A share of the clones is absent; for the studies checked, an unresolved V gene accounts for under half, and the remainder has no known explanation. A total of roughly 570,000 clones appear in this sample, approximately 88% of them only once. The ten largest clonotypes hold less than 9.5% of the sample. The material sequenced was peripheral blood. All receptors come from a woman aged 45-65 years with COVID-19, enrolled during active disease.

The chain joins TRBV5-1 to TRBJ2-7; unclear D gene. The CDR3 extends over 13 amino acids. V was cut by 0 bases and J by 6 bases, with 10 bases left in between. Looked up from germline, CDR1 is SGHRS and CDR2 is YFSETQ. CDR3 coding DNA: TGCGCCAGCAGCTTGGGGGCGCGCCGCGAGCAGTACTTC. Translation: CASSLGARREQYF.

This clone was counted a single time. The chain couples TRBV7-3 to TRBJ2-1; 10 bases fit TRBD1. The CDR3 totals 14 residues. V was pared by 2 bases and J by 8 bases, with 3 bases of the junction left unmatched. The germline V gene encodes CDR1 SGHTA and CDR2 FQGTGA. CDR3 loop: CASSLRDRGHEQFF. CDR3 DNA sequence: TGTGCCAGCAGCTTACGGGACAGGGGACATGAGCAGTTCTTC.

The genes are TRBV10-1 and TRBJ1-5, with D possibly matching TRBD1 (5 bases). Germline lookup yields CDR1 WNHNN and CDR2 SYGVQD (reference sequence). V gave up 3 bases and J gave up 9 bases, with 18 bases separating them. This CDR3 is 15 amino acids long. DNA for the CDR3: TGCGCCAGCAGTGACTCCCGATGGGGGACTGGGCCCCAGCATTTT. Translating gives CASSDSRWGTGPQHF.

This sequence joins TRBV10-3 and TRBJ1-2; maybe TRBD1 (6 bases). There are 13 residues in the CDR3. The V gene lost 0 bases and the J gene lost 8 bases, with 10 bases spanning the gap. Looked up from germline, CDR1 is ENHRY and CDR2 is SYGVKD. DNA of the CDR3: TGTGCCATCAGTGAGTCCCACAGGGAAGGCTACACCTTC. Its translation is CAISESHREGYTF.

The chain joins TRBV30 to TRBJ1-4, with D perhaps matching TRBD1 (5 bases). Trimming stripped 0 bases from V and 5 bases from J, with 7 bases between. The CDR3 has 13 amino acids. Per germline, CDR1 GTSNPN and CDR2 SVGIG (reference sequence). CDR3 residues: CAWSVQANEKLFF. CDR3 nucleotide sequence: TGTGCCTGGAGTGTACAGGCAAATGAAAAACTGTTTTTT.

V usage is TRBV9 and J usage is TRBJ1-1; D unresolved. Looked up from germline, CDR1 is SGDLS and CDR2 is YYNGEE. The CDR3 sequence is 13 residues long. V lost 3 bases, J lost 3 bases, and 9 bases lay in between. As DNA, the CDR3 is TGTGCCAGCAGCGGCCTCCAGGACACTGAAGCTTTCTTT. Protein product: CASSGLQDTEAFF.

The chain recombines TRBV7-9 with TRBJ1-2; D may be TRBD1 (6 bases). V was pared by 5 bases and J by 10 bases, with 20 bases between. The germline V gene encodes CDR1 SEHNR and CDR2 FQNEAQ (reference sequence). This CDR3 contains 14 residues. The CDR3 here is CASSDTTGRSVYTF. CDR3 nucleotides: TGTGCCAGCAGCGACACGACAGGCCGCTCGGTCTACACCTTC.

The sample holds one count of this clone. The chain joins TRBV5-4 to TRBJ2-3; D is undetermined. The CDR3 runs 16 residues. V lost 0 bases and J 1 base, leaving 12 bases between the germline ends. Germline V gene data show CDR1 as SGHNT and CDR2 as YYREEE (reference sequence). CDR3 DNA: TGTGCCAGCAGCTTGGCCGCCACCTTAGGCACAGATACGCAGTATTTT. This gives the protein CASSLAATLGTDTQYF.

The chain has TRBV13 and TRBJ1-6; TRBD1 might be the D (5 bases). CDR3 size: 16 residues. Between the trimmed V and J ends, which lost 2 bases and 8 bases, there was a span of 16 bases. The germline CDR1 and CDR2 sequences are PRHDT and FYEKMQ (reference sequence). CDR3 DNA: TGTGCCAGCAGCTTAAATATCAGAAGGGGCGATTCACCCCTCCACTTT. Translated: CASSLNIRRGDSPLHF.